Following are 3 T cell receptor beta chains from one sample sequenced in a study of technical replicates of blood from several donors (dated by TCRdb to about 2017). Libraries were prepared through the immunoSEQ multiplex PCR assay. TCRdb holds this immuneACCESS table with in-frame rearrangements only. Some clones are missing; in checked studies, unresolved V genes explain under half, and the rest has no known cause. For this sample there are approximately 79,000 clones; around 97% appear just once. Roughly 0.3% of the sample comes from the top ten. The specimen was T cells isolated from PBMCs. The receptors were gathered from a human donor in good health.

This chain uses TRBV6-5 with TRBJ2-5, with D possibly TRBD1 on 5 matching bases. The germline CDR1 and CDR2 sequences are MNHEY and SVGAGI. CDR3 length: 15 amino acids. V lost 6 bases and J 5 bases, leaving 19 bases between the germline ends. The CDR3 coding sequence is TGTGCCAGCAGCCCCTACTTAGCAGGGATGGAGACCCAGTACTTC. Amino acid sequence: CASSPYLAGMETQYF.

This chain links TRBV5-1 with TRBJ1-1; D ambiguous. Trimming took off 4 bases at V and 4 bases at J, with 14 bases between the two ends. The CDR3 spans 14 residues. The V gene's germline CDR1 is SGHRS and CDR2 YFSETQ. The CDR3 region is CASSQSREVTEAFF. In DNA, the CDR3 is TGCGCCAGCAGCCAGTCGAGGGAGGTCACTGAAGCTTTCTTT.

The chain joins TRBV6-6 to TRBJ2-7; 10 positions match TRBD1. The trim removed 2 bases at V and 3 bases at J, leaving 1 base unmatched. CDR1 is MNHNY, CDR2 SVGAGI, per germline (reference sequence). The CDR3 length is 14 residues. CDR3 amino acids: CASSYGTGVYEQYF. CDR3 in DNA: TGTGCCAGCAGTTACGGGACAGGGGTCTACGAGCAGTACTTC.